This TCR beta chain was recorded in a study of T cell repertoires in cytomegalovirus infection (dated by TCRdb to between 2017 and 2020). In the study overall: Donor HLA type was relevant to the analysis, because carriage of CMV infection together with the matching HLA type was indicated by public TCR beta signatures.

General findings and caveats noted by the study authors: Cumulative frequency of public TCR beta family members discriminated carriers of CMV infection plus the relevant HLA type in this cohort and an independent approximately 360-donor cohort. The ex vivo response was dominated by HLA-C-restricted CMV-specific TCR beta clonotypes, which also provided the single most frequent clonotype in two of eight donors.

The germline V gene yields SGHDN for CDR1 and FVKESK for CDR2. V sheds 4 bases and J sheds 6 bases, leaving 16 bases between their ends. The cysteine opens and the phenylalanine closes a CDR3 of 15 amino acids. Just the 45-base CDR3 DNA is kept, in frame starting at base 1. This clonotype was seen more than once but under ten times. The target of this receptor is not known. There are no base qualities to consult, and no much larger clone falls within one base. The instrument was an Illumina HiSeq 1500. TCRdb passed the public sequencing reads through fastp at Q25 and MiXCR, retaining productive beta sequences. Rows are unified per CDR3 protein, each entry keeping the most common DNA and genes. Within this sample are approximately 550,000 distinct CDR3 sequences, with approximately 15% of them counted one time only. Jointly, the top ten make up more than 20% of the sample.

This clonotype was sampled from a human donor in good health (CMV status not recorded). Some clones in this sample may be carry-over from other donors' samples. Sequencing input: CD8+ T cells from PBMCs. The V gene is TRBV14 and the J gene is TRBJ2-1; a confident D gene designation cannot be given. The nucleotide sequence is TGTGCCAGCAGCCCCATACTCCCCGGCGTCAATGAGCAGTTCTTC. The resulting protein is CASSPILPGVNEQFF.